One sample yielded the 18 T cell receptor beta chains listed below, sequenced in a study of identical twins. One entry per CDR3 protein results from TCRdb running MiXCR on the 5' RACE reads. The sample records hundreds of thousands of distinct CDR3 sequences, 15% to 20% being singletons. The sample also formed part of further work on T cells expressing NK-cell markers.

The sample comprised PBMCs. The receptor source for this set is a woman aged 18 to 35 in good health.

This clonotype was found a few times. The CDR3 here is CSAPQWDEQFF. CDR3 sequence (DNA): TGCAGTGCCCCCCAGTGGGATGAGCAGTTCTTC. The chain uses TRBV20-1 and TRBJ2-1; D is unclear. The CDR3 extends over 11 amino acids. V shed 6 bases and J shed 8 bases, with 11 bases lying between them. CDR1 DFQATT and CDR2 SNEGSKA come from the germline V gene (reference sequence).

J is TRBJ1-1 and V is TRBV12-3 or TRBV12-4; D unresolved. This CDR3 is 15 amino acids long. Trimming removed 1 base at V and 6 bases at J, with 15 bases between. The CDR3 sequence: CASSLVGGRRAEAFF. The CDR3 DNA reads TGTGCCAGCAGTTTAGTTGGAGGCCGTCGCGCTGAAGCTTTCTTT.

This clonotype has a handful of counts. The chain recombines TRBV20-1 with TRBJ2-5; perhaps D is TRBD1 or TRBD2 (6 bases each). The CDR3 contains 14 residues. V was clipped by 6 bases and J by 4 bases, with 18 bases between them. Germline V gene sequence: CDR1 DFQATT, CDR2 SNEGSKA (reference sequence). The CDR3 protein is CSARPGARVETQYF. As DNA, the CDR3 is TGCAGTGCCCGACCGGGGGCCAGGGTAGAGACCCAGTACTTC.

The V and J genes are TRBV10-3 and TRBJ2-5, with TRBD1 as a possible D gene (6 bases). CDR1 and CDR2 from the germline V gene are ENHRY and SYGVKD. V lost 5 bases and J 5 bases, leaving 12 bases between the germline ends. The CDR3 is made up of 13 amino acids. In DNA, the CDR3 is TGTGCCATCAGTATGGACAGAGGGGAGACCCAGTACTTC. Amino acid sequence: CAISMDRGETQYF.

This clonotype was seen more than once but under ten times. This chain connects TRBV20-1 to TRBJ2-4, with D possibly being TRBD2 (6 bases). The CDR3 spans 14 residues. The germline gives CDR1 DFQATT, CDR2 SNEGSKA (reference sequence). With 3 bases removed from V and 6 bases from J, the gap between germline ends came to 15 bases. The CDR3 coding sequence is TGCAGTGCTAGCGCTCGGGGTAGCGGAAACATTCAGTACTTC. Translation gives CSASARGSGNIQYF.

This clonotype was detected a few times. The chain is built from TRBV7-2 and TRBJ2-7, with D unresolved. CDR1 and CDR2 (germline): SGHTA, FQGNSA. V was cut by 0 bases and J by 3 bases, with 12 bases left in between. This CDR3 has 15 residues. The CDR3 sequence: CASSLAQGAFYEQYF. Here the CDR3 DNA reads TGTGCCAGCAGCTTAGCCCAAGGTGCCTTCTACGAGCAGTACTTC.

This chain connects TRBV7-9 to TRBJ2-7, with D maybe TRBD2 (5 bases). V dropped 2 bases and J dropped 7 bases, with 18 bases sitting between them. CDR1 and CDR2 (germline): SEHNR, FQNEAQ (reference sequence). The CDR3 totals 15 residues. The CDR3 region has the DNA TGTGCCAGCAGCTTACTTGTTTCAGGTTCGGGAGAGCAGTACTTC. Translated: CASSLLVSGSGEQYF.

This clonotype turned up a few times. The CDR3 region has the DNA TGTGCCAGCAGCTCCCCGACCTATGGCTACACCTTC. This encodes CASSSPTYGYTF. This chain joins TRBV12-3 or TRBV12-4 and TRBJ1-2, with D unresolved. V dropped 6 bases and J dropped 4 bases, with 9 bases sitting between them. This CDR3 spans 12 amino acids.

The V and J genes are TRBV10-3 and TRBJ1-1; tentative D call: TRBD1 (5 bases). Germline CDR1 ENHRY, CDR2 SYGVKD. The V end lost 9 bases, the J end lost 3 bases, and 14 bases lay between the germline ends. The CDR3 sequence is 13 residues long. As DNA, the CDR3 is TGTGCCATGGCCCCGGGGGGACACACTGAAGCTTTCTTT. This gives the protein CAMAPGGHTEAFF.

The genes are TRBV2 and TRBJ2-1, with 12 bases identical to TRBD2. The CDR3 has 16 residues. The germline V gene encodes CDR1 SNHLY and CDR2 FYNNEI. The junction had 7 bases not matched to a gene; V was cut back by 6 bases and J by 4 bases. CDR3 region: CASRGLAGTFYNEQFF. In DNA form, the CDR3 reads TGTGCCAGCAGAGGACTAGCGGGGACCTTTTACAATGAGCAGTTCTTC.

This clonotype was counted between two and nine times. The V gene is TRBV7-9, the J gene TRBJ2-7; possibly TRBD2 for D (5 bases). This CDR3 spans 14 amino acids. Trimming shortened V by 2 bases and J by 7 bases, and 15 bases separated the two germline ends. Germline V CDR1 and CDR2: SEHNR, FQNEAQ (reference sequence). Written as DNA, the CDR3 is TGTGCCAGCAGCTTAAGGGCCAGCTCGGGGGAGCAGTACTTC. It is translated as CASSLRASSGEQYF.

The gene calls are TRBV15 and TRBJ2-1; D is undetermined. V dropped 3 bases and J dropped 8 bases, with 23 bases sitting between them. The V gene's germline CDR1 is LNHNV and CDR2 YYDKDF (reference sequence). The CDR3 consists of 17 residues. The CDR3 DNA reads as TGTGCCACCAGCAGCCCTGGAGAGTTTCCCGCCGAGGATGAGCAGTTCTTC. Protein sequence: CATSSPGEFPAEDEQFF.

This clonotype was seen only once. CDR3 sequence: CASSLRPSGVNTDTQYF. The CDR3 nucleotides are TGTGCCAGCAGCTTACGGCCTAGCGGGGTTAACACAGATACGCAGTATTTT. The chain links TRBV7-3 to TRBJ2-3, with 9 bases that match TRBD2. From germline, CDR1 is SGHTA and CDR2 FQGTGA. After removal of 2 bases from V and 2 bases from J, the junction contained 8 bases not matched to a gene. This CDR3 has 17 amino acids. The complete variable domain, with remaining parts taken from reference TRBV7-3 and TRBJ2-3, reads GAGVSQTPSNKVTEKGKYVELRCDPISGHTALYWYRQSLGQGPEFLIYFQGTGAADDSGLPNDRFFAVRPEGSVSTLKIQRTERGDSAVYLCASSLRPSGVNTDTQYFGPGTRLTVL.

The V and J genes are TRBV3-1 and TRBJ1-3; no clear D. Germline V gene lookup returns CDR1 LGHDT and CDR2 YNNKEL (reference sequence). This CDR3 region has 14 residues. Trimming shortened V by 5 bases and J by 2 bases, and 10 bases separated the two germline ends. The CDR3 DNA reads as TGTGCCAGCAGCACAGAGCGGGCTGGAAACACCATATATTTT. It specifies CASSTERAGNTIYF.

The table lists this clonotype with a few counts. This sequence joins TRBV6-2 or TRBV6-3 and TRBJ2-7, with D unclear. Germline V gives CDR1 MNHEY, CDR2 SVGEGT. V dropped 5 bases and J dropped 12 bases, with 14 bases sitting between them. This CDR3 comprises 11 residues. The CDR3 bases are TGTGCCAGCAGTACTTTATCAACAGTGTACTTC. Residues: CASSTLSTVYF.

This clonotype was counted ten times or more. The chain employs TRBV6-1 and TRBJ2-7; weak D call: TRBD1 (7 bases). Per the germline V gene, CDR1 is MNHNS and CDR2 is SASEGT. Trimming pared 5 bases from V and 9 bases from J, leaving 20 bases between. The CDR3 spans 14 residues. The CDR3 DNA reads as TGTGCCAGCAGTCGCGGGACAGCAGGCGTGGGGCAGTACTTC. Residues: CASSRGTAGVGQYF.

This clonotype was counted only a few times. The chain uses TRBV4-3 and TRBJ2-7; 7 bases are a match to TRBD2. The J segment lost 2 bases and the V segment lost 4 bases, leaving 11 bases of the junction unmatched. CDR1 and CDR2 from the germline V gene are LGHNA and YSLEER. This CDR3 is 16 amino acids long. CDR3: CASSPPETAGTYEQYF. The CDR3, as DNA: TGCGCCAGCAGCCCTCCCGAGACAGCGGGGACCTACGAGCAGTACTTC.

The chain has TRBV9 and TRBJ1-2, with 7 bases aligning to TRBD1. This CDR3 spans 17 amino acids. CDR1 SGDLS and CDR2 YYNGEE come from the germline V gene. V was pared by 4 bases and J by 0 bases, with 12 bases of the junction left unmatched. Written as DNA, the CDR3 is TGTGCCAGCAGCCTCAGAAGTGACAGGGCCCCTAACTATGGCTACACCTTC. It translates to CASSLRSDRAPNYGYTF.